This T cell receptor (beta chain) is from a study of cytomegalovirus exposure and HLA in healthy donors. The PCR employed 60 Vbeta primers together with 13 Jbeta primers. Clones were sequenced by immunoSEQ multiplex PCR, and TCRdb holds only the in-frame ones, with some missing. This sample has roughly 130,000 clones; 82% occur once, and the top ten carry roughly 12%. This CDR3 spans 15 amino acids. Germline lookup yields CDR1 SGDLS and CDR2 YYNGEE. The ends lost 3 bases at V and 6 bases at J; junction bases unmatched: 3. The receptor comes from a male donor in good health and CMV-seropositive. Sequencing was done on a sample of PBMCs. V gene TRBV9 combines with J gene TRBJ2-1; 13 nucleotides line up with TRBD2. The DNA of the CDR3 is TGTGCCAGCAGCGCGGGACTAGCGGGATCCAATGAGCAGTTCTTC. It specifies CASSAGLAGSNEQFF.